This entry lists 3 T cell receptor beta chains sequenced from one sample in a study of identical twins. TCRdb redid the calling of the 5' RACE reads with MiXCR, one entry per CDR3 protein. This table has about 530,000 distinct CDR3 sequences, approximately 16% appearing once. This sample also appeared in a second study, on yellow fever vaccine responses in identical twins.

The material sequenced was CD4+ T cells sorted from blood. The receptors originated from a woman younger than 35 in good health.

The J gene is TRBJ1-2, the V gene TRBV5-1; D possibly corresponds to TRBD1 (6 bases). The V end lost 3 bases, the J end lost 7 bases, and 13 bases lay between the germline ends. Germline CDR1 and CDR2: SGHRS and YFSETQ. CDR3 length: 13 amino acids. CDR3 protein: CASSSQQGGGYTF. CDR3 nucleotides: TGCGCCAGCAGCTCGCAACAGGGCGGTGGCTACACCTTC.

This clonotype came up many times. CDR3 DNA sequence: TGTGCCAGCAGTTTGGACGGGAGGGCCCCAGGGGGTGAGCAGTTCTTC. It specifies CASSLDGRAPGGEQFF. The V call is TRBV12-3 or TRBV12-4, the J call TRBJ2-1; maybe TRBD2 (8 bases). V shed 3 bases and J shed 9 bases, with 21 bases lying between them. The CDR3 contains 16 residues.

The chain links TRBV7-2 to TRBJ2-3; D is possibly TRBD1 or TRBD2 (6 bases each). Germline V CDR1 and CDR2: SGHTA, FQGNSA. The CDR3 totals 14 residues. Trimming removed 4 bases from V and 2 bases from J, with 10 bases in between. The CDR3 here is CASSSPGATDTQYF. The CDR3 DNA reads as TGTGCCAGCAGCTCCCCGGGGGCCACAGATACGCAGTATTTT.